This TCR beta chain was profiled in a study of cytomegalovirus exposure and HLA in healthy donors. General observations from the study: Donors belonging to an Asian-associated ancestry cluster reportedly showed fewer N-insertions in productive TCRs than the 666-donor mean, according to what a later analysis found. Reportedly, cytomegalovirus status was diagnosed with high sensitivity and specificity. Prediction of most subjects' HLA-A and HLA-B alleles by TCR beta sequences was reportedly accurate.

The CDR3 extends over 15 amino acids. Trimming pared 7 bases from V and 5 bases from J, leaving 15 bases between. Germline V gene lookup returns CDR1 MNHEY and CDR2 SVGAGI. With respect to this clone: What it binds is not known.

The PCR had 60 Vbeta and 13 Jbeta primers. The assay was immunoSEQ multiplex PCR, and TCRdb's table has in-frame clones only and misses some. Its clone listing holds some 200,000 clones. The chain uses TRBV6-5 and TRBJ1-6; D remains unclear. This TCR was recovered from a boy between 10 and 17 years old in good health and CMV-seronegative. The sequenced sample consisted of PBMCs. CDR3 nucleotides: TGTGCCAGCAATGTAGGGCGACTAAATAATTCACCCCTCCACTTT. Its protein is CASNVGRLNNSPLHF.